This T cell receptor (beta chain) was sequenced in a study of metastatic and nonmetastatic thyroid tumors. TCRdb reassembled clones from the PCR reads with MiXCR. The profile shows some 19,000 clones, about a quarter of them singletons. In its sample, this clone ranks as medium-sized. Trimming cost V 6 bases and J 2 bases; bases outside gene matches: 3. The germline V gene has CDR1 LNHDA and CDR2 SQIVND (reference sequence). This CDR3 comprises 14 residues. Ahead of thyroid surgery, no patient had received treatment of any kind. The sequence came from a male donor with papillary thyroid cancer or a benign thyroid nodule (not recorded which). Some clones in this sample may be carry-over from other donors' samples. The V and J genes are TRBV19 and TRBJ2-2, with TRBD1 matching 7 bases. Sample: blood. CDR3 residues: CASSGTVNTGELFF. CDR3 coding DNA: TGTGCCAGTAGCGGGACAGTAAACACCGGGGAGCTGTTTTTT.